The 25 T cell receptor beta chains in this list originate from one sample, sequenced in a study of cytomegalovirus exposure and HLA in healthy donors. Primers for the PCR totalled 60 Vbeta and 13 Jbeta. The protocol was immunoSEQ multiplex PCR, while the TCRdb copy is restricted to in-frame clones and leaves out a portion. The top ten clones hold about 5.6% of a sample with approximately 150,000 clones, about four fifths of them seen once. The specimen was PBMCs. These receptors all come from a young man in good health and CMV-seropositive.

The chain recombines TRBV7-6 with TRBJ2-7; TRBD1 aligns across 8 bases. Germline V CDR1 and CDR2: SGHVS, FNYEAQ. The ends lost 2 bases at V and 4 bases at J; junction bases unmatched: 10. This CDR3 is built from 16 residues. Here the CDR3 reads CASSLTARDRNYEQYF. CDR3 DNA: TGTGCCAGCAGCTTAACTGCGAGGGACAGGAATTACGAGCAGTACTTC.

The V and J genes are TRBV28 and TRBJ2-7, with no clear D. This CDR3 contains 12 residues. From germline, CDR1 is MDHEN and CDR2 SYDVKM. Trimming stripped 5 bases from V and 4 bases from J, with 9 bases between. In DNA, the CDR3 is TGTGCCAGCAGTCCCCCACTGTACGAGCAGTACTTC. It is translated as CASSPPLYEQYF.

This chain connects TRBV29-1 to TRBJ2-7; 9 nucleotides agree with TRBD1. CDR3 length equals 13 residues. Germline V gives CDR1 SQVTM, CDR2 ANQGSEA. V trimming: 4 bases; J trimming: 4 bases; junction bases outside the gene matches: 5. This CDR3 is CSVVGTGLYEQYF. The CDR3 nucleotides are TGCAGCGTTGTAGGGACAGGGCTATACGAGCAGTACTTC.

The chain links TRBV19 to TRBJ2-2; 7 bases align to TRBD1. Germline CDR1 is LNHDA and CDR2 is SQIVND (reference sequence). This CDR3 spans 14 amino acids. Written as DNA, the CDR3 is TGTGCTACCGGCCGGGACAGCTACACCGGGGAGCTGTTTTTT. Protein sequence: CATGRDSYTGELFF. Looking up the rest from reference TRBV19 and TRBJ2-2 gives the full variable domain: DGGITQSPKYLFRKEGQNVTLSCEQNLNHDAMYWYRQDPGQGLRLIYYSQIVNDFQKGDIAEGYSVSREKKESFPLTVTSAQKNPTAFYLCATGRDSYTGELFFGEGSRLTVL.

To note about this clone: Germline and junction disagree at one end, which may indicate a read error. Other DNA sequences in the same sample also yield this CDR3. The chain joins TRBV30 to TRBJ2-4; D may match TRBD1 or TRBD2 (7 bases each). This CDR3 comprises 12 residues. The germline V gene encodes CDR1 GTSNPN and CDR2 SVGIG (reference sequence). DNA of the CDR3: TGCGCCTGGGGGGGGACAGCTAACATTCAGTACTTC. Amino acid sequence: CAWGGTANIQYF.

This clone appeared a few times. The chain recombines TRBV2 with TRBJ2-1; D unresolved. The length of the CDR3 is 15 residues. Trimming took 3 bases from V and 0 from J, leaving 9 bases between them. The germline gives CDR1 SNHLY, CDR2 FYNNEI. CDR3 sequence: CASSESVSSYNEQFF. DNA for the CDR3: TGTGCCAGCAGTGAGAGTGTGAGCTCCTACAATGAGCAGTTCTTC.

The chain couples TRBV6-1 to TRBJ2-7, with TRBD2 identical over 12 bases. V lost 4 bases to trimming and J lost 7 bases; unmatched junction nucleotides: 8. The CDR3 runs 15 residues. CDR1 and CDR2 from the germline V gene are MNHNS and SASEGT. CDR3 in amino acids: CASSALAGGFEEQYF. The CDR3 region has the DNA TGTGCCAGCAGTGCTCTAGCGGGAGGGTTCGAAGAGCAGTACTTC.

Only one count was recorded for this clone. This sequence joins TRBV7-8 and TRBJ2-7, with D possibly TRBD1 on 5 matching bases. Germline values: CDR1 SGHVS, CDR2 FQNEAQ. The CDR3 loop spans 16 amino acids. V was clipped by 2 bases and J by 0 bases, with 14 bases between them. The DNA for the CDR3 is TGTGCCAGCAGCTTATGGGGCAGGGCGAGCTCCTACGAGCAGTACTTC. It specifies CASSLWGRASSYEQYF.

This clone was picked up a small number of times. V usage is TRBV7-6 and J usage is TRBJ1-1; unclear D gene. With 1 base removed from V and 5 bases from J, the gap between germline ends came to 8 bases. This CDR3 comprises 13 residues. Germline CDR1 reads SGHVS; CDR2 reads FNYEAQ. The DNA of the CDR3 is TGTGCCAGCAGCTTAGACGGTGGTACTGAAGCTTTCTTT. It codes for CASSLDGGTEAFF.

This rearrangement joins TRBV12-5 to TRBJ2-5; tentative D call: TRBD2 (6 bases). The CDR3 consists of 14 residues. In germline, CDR1 is LGHNT, CDR2 FRNRAP. The ends were cut back, 5 bases at V and 2 bases at J, with 12 bases in the middle. The CDR3 coding sequence is TGTGCTAGTGGTCGAGGGGACTCTCAAGAGACCCAGTACTTC. Translated, it gives CASGRGDSQETQYF.

This chain uses TRBV27 with TRBJ1-5; D gene unclear. Germline CDR1 and CDR2: MNHEY and SMNVEV (reference sequence). The germline V and J ends were trimmed by 5 bases and 3 bases, with 8 bases remaining between them. The CDR3 totals 13 residues. The CDR3 DNA sequence: TGTGCCAGCAGTGGAGTTTCCAATCAGCCCCAGCATTTT. Translation gives CASSGVSNQPQHF.

The chain's CDR3 is CASSVIQGVEEKLFF. The CDR3 DNA follows: TGTGCCAGCAGCGTAATTCAGGGGGTTGAAGAAAAACTGTTTTTT. The gene calls are TRBV7-9 and TRBJ1-4, with 7 bases matching TRBD1. CDR1 is SEHNR, CDR2 FQNEAQ, per germline (reference sequence). The CDR3 runs to 15 residues. Trimming removed 5 bases from V and 8 bases from J; junction bases left unmatched: 11.

The rearrangement joins TRBV6-6 to TRBJ2-7; 8 nucleotides match TRBD1. CDR1 and CDR2 (germline): MNHNY, SVGAGI (reference sequence). This CDR3 is built from 15 residues. Trimming removed 5 bases from V and 4 bases from J; junction bases left unmatched: 10. CDR3: CASSGVRDRRYEQYF. The DNA for the CDR3 is TGTGCCAGCAGTGGCGTACGGGACAGGAGGTACGAGCAGTACTTC.

The chain has TRBV7-2 and TRBJ1-4; unclear D gene. CDR3 length: 15 amino acids. The V end was cut by 3 bases, the J end by 8 bases, with 16 bases between. Germline CDR1 and CDR2: SGHTA and FQGNSA. CDR3 protein: CASSLRVGFWEKLFF. In DNA, the CDR3 is TGTGCCAGCAGCTTGCGGGTGGGGTTTTGGGAAAAACTGTTTTTT.

The V call is TRBV29-1, the J call TRBJ2-3; D is perhaps TRBD1 (6 bases). The germline gives CDR1 SQVTM, CDR2 ANQGSEA. The CDR3 runs to 15 residues. The V end lost 4 bases, the J end lost 4 bases, and 18 bases lay between the germline ends. CDR3 in DNA: TGCAGCGTTGGTGTGCGGCAGGGGCAGTCAGATACGCAGTATTTT. Translating it yields CSVGVRQGQSDTQYF.

The chain uses TRBV28 and TRBJ2-1; the match to TRBD2 covers 8 bases. This CDR3 contains 14 residues. In germline, CDR1 is MDHEN, CDR2 SYDVKM. Germline trimming cut 5 bases from V and 5 bases from J; bases unmatched to any gene: 5. The CDR3 region has the DNA TGTGCCAGCAGTCCTCGGGGGGGGCACAATGAGCAGTTCTTC. Amino acid sequence: CASSPRGGHNEQFF. The variable domain in full, completed from reference TRBV28 and TRBJ2-1, reads DVKVTQSSRYLVKRTGEKVFLECVQDMDHENMFWYRQDPGLGLRLIYFSYDVKMKEKGDIPEGYSVSREKKERFSLILESASTNQTSMYLCASSPRGGHNEQFFGPGTRLTVL.

The rearrangement uses TRBV9 and TRBJ2-3; 9 bases are a match to TRBD1. CDR1 SGDLS and CDR2 YYNGEE come from the germline V gene. Trimming took 0 bases from V and 3 from J; bases not matched to a gene: 2. The CDR3 contains 15 residues. The CDR3 loop is CASSVAGQGTDTQYF. DNA for the CDR3: TGTGCCAGCAGCGTAGCGGGACAGGGTACAGATACGCAGTATTTT. Together with reference TRBV9 and TRBJ2-3, the CDR3 gives the full variable domain: DSGVTQTPKHLITATGQRVTLRCSPRSGDLSVYWYQQSLDQGLQFLIQYYNGEERAKGNILERFSAQQFPDLHSELNLSSLELGDSALYFCASSVAGQGTDTQYFGPGTRLTVL.

This rearrangement joins TRBV5-1 to TRBJ2-5, with 7 bases fitting TRBD1. The CDR3 extends over 15 amino acids. J was trimmed by 4 bases and V by 4 bases; bases with no gene match: 10. The germline V gene has CDR1 SGHRS and CDR2 YFSETQ. CDR3 nucleotide sequence: TGCGCCAGCAGCCTGACAGGGTTGCGTGGAGAGACCCAGTACTTC. Its translation is CASSLTGLRGETQYF.

This clone came up a few times. The chain joins TRBV29-1 to TRBJ2-7, with 11 bases that match TRBD1. J lost 7 bases, V lost 4 bases, and 9 bases had no gene match. The germline CDR1 and CDR2 sequences are SQVTM and ANQGSEA. The CDR3 has 14 amino acids. In DNA, the CDR3 is TGCAGCGTTGGAGGTGGACAGGGGGCAGGAGAGCAGTACTTC. Its protein product is CSVGGGQGAGEQYF.

This clone was seen once. This chain joins TRBV6-5 and TRBJ1-3; D unresolved. The CDR3 spans 11 residues. Deletions cut 10 bases from V and 3 bases from J, with 7 bases between. CDR1 is MNHEY and CDR2 is SVGAGI in the germline V gene. The CDR3 region has the DNA TGTGCCACCAACAGTGGAAACACCATATATTTT. Protein sequence: CATNSGNTIYF.

The chain combines TRBV27 with TRBJ2-1, with 10 bases that match TRBD2. Per the germline V gene, CDR1 is MNHEY and CDR2 is SMNVEV (reference sequence). V was clipped by 0 bases and J by 5 bases; unmatched bases: 13. The CDR3 length is 19 residues. The DNA of the CDR3 is TGTGCCAGCAGTTTATCCTCCGGGCTAGCGGGAGTGTCCCACAATGAGCAGTTCTTC. Amino acid sequence: CASSLSSGLAGVSHNEQFF.

The CDR3 protein is CASSPGTSELDEQFF. The CDR3 nucleotides are TGTGCCAGCAGCCCCGGGACTAGCGAGCTCGATGAGCAGTTCTTC. The chain recombines TRBV7-6 with TRBJ2-1, with TRBD2 identical over 10 bases. Germline CDR1 reads SGHVS; CDR2 reads FNYEAQ. This CDR3 has 15 residues. After removal of 5 bases from V and 8 bases from J, the junction contained 9 bases not matched to a gene.

V and J are TRBV9 and TRBJ2-7; 7 nucleotides line up with TRBD2. Germline V CDR1 and CDR2: SGDLS, YYNGEE. The V and J ends lost 4 bases and 3 bases, in that order; junction bases with no gene match: 4. The CDR3 loop spans 13 amino acids. CDR3 residues: CASSRGTNYEQYF. In nucleotides, the CDR3 is TGTGCCAGCAGCCGGGGGACTAACTACGAGCAGTACTTC.

The genes are TRBV6-1 and TRBJ1-1; D not resolved. Germline V CDR1 and CDR2: MNHNS, SASEGT. The length of the CDR3 is 13 residues. The V gene lost 7 bases and the J gene lost 0 bases, with 9 bases spanning the gap. CDR3 nucleotide sequence: TGTGCCAGCAAAATAACGGTGAACACTGAAGCTTTCTTT. This sequence encodes CASKITVNTEAFF.

The chain has TRBV30 and TRBJ2-3; D perhaps matches TRBD1 (5 bases). This CDR3 has 15 amino acids. V shed 1 base and J shed 0 bases, with 11 bases lying between them. Germline lookup yields CDR1 GTSNPN and CDR2 SVGIG (reference sequence). The chain's CDR3 is CAWSAQGTSTDTQYF. The CDR3 DNA is TGTGCCTGGAGTGCCCAGGGAACTAGCACAGATACGCAGTATTTT. Full variable domain (outside the CDR3, taken from reference TRBV30 and TRBJ2-3): SQTIHQWPATLVQPVGSPLSLECTVEGTSNPNLYWYRQAAGRGLQLLFYSVGIGQISSEVPQNLSASRPQDRQFILSSKKLLLSDSGFYLCAWSAQGTSTDTQYFGPGTRLTVL.